One T cell receptor (beta chain) is described in this entry. The data were taken from a study of chemoradiotherapy in HPV16-positive cancers. The protocol was immunoSEQ multiplex PCR, while the TCRdb copy is restricted to in-frame clones and leaves out a portion. Among 950 to 1,000 clones, about nine tenths were seen once, and the ten largest hold approximately 6.5%. After removal of 4 bases from V and 3 bases from J, the junction contained 8 bases not matched to a gene. Germline-derived CDR1 and CDR2 are SGHAT and FQNNGV. This CDR3 spans 15 amino acids. The genes are TRBV11-2 and TRBJ2-5; 7 bases line up with TRBD2. The source is a human donor with HPV-associated anogenital cancer. The sequences come from tumor tissue, collected from a patient who underwent chemoradiotherapy. CDR3 region: CASSSRLAPKETQYF. The CDR3 region has the DNA TGTGCCAGCAGCTCACGACTAGCCCCCAAAGAGACCCAGTACTTC.